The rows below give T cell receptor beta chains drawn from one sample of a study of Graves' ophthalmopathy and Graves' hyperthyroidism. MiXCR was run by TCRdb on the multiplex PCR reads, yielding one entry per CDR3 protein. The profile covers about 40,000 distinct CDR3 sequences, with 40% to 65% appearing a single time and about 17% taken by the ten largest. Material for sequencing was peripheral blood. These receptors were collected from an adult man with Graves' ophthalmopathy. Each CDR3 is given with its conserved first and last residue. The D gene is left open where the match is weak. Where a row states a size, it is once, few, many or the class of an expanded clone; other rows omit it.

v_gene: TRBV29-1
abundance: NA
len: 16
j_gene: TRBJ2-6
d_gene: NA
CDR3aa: CSVARTGDTGANVLTF
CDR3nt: TGCAGCGTTGCACGGACTGGAGACACCGGGGCCAACGTCCTGACTTTC

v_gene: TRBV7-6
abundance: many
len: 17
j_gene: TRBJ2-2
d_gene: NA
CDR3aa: CASSLAGGPANTGELFF
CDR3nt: TGTGCCAGCAGCTTAGCGGGGGGGCCAGCGAACACCGGGGAGCTGTTTTTT

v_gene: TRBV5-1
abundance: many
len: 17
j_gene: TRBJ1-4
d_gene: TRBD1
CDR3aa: CASSRWTGGATNEKLFF
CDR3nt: TGCGCCAGCAGCCGCTGGACAGGGGGCGCAACTAATGAAAAACTGTTTTTT

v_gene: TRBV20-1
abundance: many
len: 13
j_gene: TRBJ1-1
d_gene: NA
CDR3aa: CSARDARNTEAFF
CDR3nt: TGCAGTGCTAGAGATGCCAGGAACACTGAAGCTTTCTTT

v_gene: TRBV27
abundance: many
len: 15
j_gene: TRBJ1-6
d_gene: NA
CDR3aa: CASSFNRRDNSPLHF
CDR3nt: TGTGCCAGCAGTTTTAACAGGAGAGATAATTCACCCCTCCACTTT

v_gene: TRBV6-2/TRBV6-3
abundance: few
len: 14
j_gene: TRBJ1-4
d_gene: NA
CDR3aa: CASSYGRVHEKLFF
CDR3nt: TGTGCCAGCAGTTACGGCAGGGTGCACGAAAAACTGTTTTTT

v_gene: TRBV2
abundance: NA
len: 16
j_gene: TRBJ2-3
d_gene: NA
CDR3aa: CASSDGGGASADTQYF
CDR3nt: TGTGCCAGCAGTGATGGCGGCGGGGCCAGCGCAGATACGCAGTATTTT

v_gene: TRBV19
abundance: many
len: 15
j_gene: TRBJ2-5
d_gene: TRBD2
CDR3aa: CASSDQTSGLETQYF
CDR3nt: TGTGCCAGTTCGGACCAGACTAGCGGGCTAGAGACCCAGTACTTC

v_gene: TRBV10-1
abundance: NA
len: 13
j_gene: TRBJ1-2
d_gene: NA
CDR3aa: CASSDSGHYGYTF
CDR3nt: TGCGCCAGCAGTGATTCGGGGCACTATGGCTACACCTTC

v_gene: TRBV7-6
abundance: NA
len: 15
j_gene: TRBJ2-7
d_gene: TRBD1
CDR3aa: CASSLPTGGEGEQYF
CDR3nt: TGTGCCAGCAGCTTGCCTACAGGGGGCGAAGGCGAGCAGTACTTC

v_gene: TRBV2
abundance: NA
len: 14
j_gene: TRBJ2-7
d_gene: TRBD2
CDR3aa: CASSPGTRGYEQYF
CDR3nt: TGTGCCAGCAGTCCCGGGACTAGGGGGTACGAGCAGTACTTC

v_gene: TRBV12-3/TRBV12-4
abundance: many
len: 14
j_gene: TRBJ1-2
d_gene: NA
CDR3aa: CASSLAGINYGYTF
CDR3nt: TGTGCCAGCAGTTTGGCAGGAATAAACTATGGCTACACCTTC

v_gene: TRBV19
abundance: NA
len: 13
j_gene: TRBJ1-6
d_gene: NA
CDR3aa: CASSTRDIRALHF
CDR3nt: TGTGCCAGTAGTACCCGGGACATTAGAGCCCTCCACTTT

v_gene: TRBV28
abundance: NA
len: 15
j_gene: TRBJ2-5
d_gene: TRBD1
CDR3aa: CANSLYGQGSETQYF
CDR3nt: TGTGCCAACAGTCTCTACGGACAGGGGAGTGAGACCCAGTACTTC

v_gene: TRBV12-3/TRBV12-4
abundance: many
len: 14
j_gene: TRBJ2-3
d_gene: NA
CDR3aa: CASSLMGGPDTQYF
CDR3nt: TGTGCCAGCAGTTTGATGGGAGGCCCAGATACGCAGTATTTT

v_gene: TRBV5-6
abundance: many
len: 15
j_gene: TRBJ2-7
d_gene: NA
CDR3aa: CASSSLGRGDYEQYF
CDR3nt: TGTGCCAGCAGCTCCCTGGGGAGGGGGGACTACGAGCAGTACTTC

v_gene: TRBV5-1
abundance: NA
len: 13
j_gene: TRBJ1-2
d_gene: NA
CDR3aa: CASSGGAGYGYTF
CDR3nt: TGCGCCAGCAGCGGAGGGGCAGGCTATGGCTACACCTTC

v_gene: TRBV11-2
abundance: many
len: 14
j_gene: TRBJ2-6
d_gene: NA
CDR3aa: CASSYNSGANVLTF
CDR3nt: TGTGCCAGCAGCTACAACTCTGGGGCCAACGTCCTGACTTTC

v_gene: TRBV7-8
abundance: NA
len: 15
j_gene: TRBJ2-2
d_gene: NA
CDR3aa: CASSPLLEYTGELFF
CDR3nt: TGTGCCAGCAGCCCTCTGCTGGAGTACACCGGGGAGCTGTTTTTT

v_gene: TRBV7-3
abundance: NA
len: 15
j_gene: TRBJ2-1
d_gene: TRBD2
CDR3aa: CASSSLAGGSNEQFF
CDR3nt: TGTGCCAGCAGCTCTCTAGCGGGAGGTTCAAATGAGCAGTTCTTC